The 21 T cell receptor beta chains given below trace back to one sample, sequenced in a study of identical twins. TCRdb independently ran MiXCR on the 5' RACE reads; one entry per CDR3 protein. The sample holds around 450,000 distinct CDR3 sequences; over 12% are singletons and the top ten take more than 0.5%. This sample also appeared in a second study, on yellow fever vaccine responses in identical twins.

Sample: CD4+ T cells sorted from blood. These TCRs come from a woman younger than 35 in good health.

V and J are TRBV7-3 and TRBJ2-1; D uncertain. V lost 5 bases and J lost 7, with 12 bases in between. CDR3 length: 13 residues. CDR1 and CDR2 from the germline V gene are SGHTA and FQGTGA. The CDR3 is CASSPSLGNEQFF. Here the CDR3 DNA reads TGTGCCAGCAGCCCCTCGCTCGGGAATGAGCAGTTCTTC.

The rearrangement links TRBV18 to TRBJ2-6, with TRBD2 matching over 10 bases. This CDR3 is 20 amino acids long. In germline, CDR1 is KGHSH, CDR2 LQKENI. The V segment lost 3 bases and the J segment 4 bases; nucleotides outside the gene matches: 15. CDR3 protein: CASSPRARVLAGVGANVLTF. In DNA form, the CDR3 reads TGTGCCAGCTCACCGAGGGCCAGGGTTCTAGCGGGAGTGGGGGCCAACGTCCTGACTTTC.

Ten or more counts support this clonotype. This chain links TRBV12-3 or TRBV12-4 with TRBJ1-5; 9 nucleotides agree with TRBD1. Unmatched junction bases numbered 3, after V lost 4 bases and J lost 2 bases. The CDR3 is 15 amino acids. In DNA form, the CDR3 reads TGTGCCAGCAGTTCGACAGGGGGGGGCAATCAGCCCCAGCATTTT. This codes for CASSSTGGGNQPQHF.

This clonotype was observed a handful of times. This chain links TRBV3-1 with TRBJ1-1; no clear D gene. The CDR3 sequence is 12 residues long. V was cut by 0 bases and J by 7 bases, with 6 bases left in between. Germline CDR1 is LGHDT and CDR2 is YNNKEL (reference sequence). The CDR3 coding sequence is TGTGCCAGCAGCCAAGATTGGGGTGAAGCTTTCTTT. This translates into CASSQDWGEAFF.

This clonotype was detected ten times or more. CDR3 residues: CSAHDTFSYEQYF. The CDR3, as DNA: TGCAGTGCCCACGACACCTTCTCCTACGAGCAGTACTTC. V is TRBV20-1 and J is TRBJ2-7; D unclear. Trimming took off 6 bases at V and 0 bases at J, with 12 bases between the two ends. The CDR3 consists of 13 residues. CDR1 and CDR2 from the germline V gene are DFQATT and SNEGSKA (reference sequence).

This clonotype was detected many times. The chain is built from TRBV12-3 or TRBV12-4 and TRBJ2-2; 9 nucleotides agree with TRBD1. J lost 4 bases, V lost 3 bases, and 6 bases had no gene match. The CDR3 has 16 residues. The CDR3 loop is CASSFSGTGTTGELFF. The CDR3 DNA reads TGTGCCAGCAGTTTCTCCGGGACAGGGACCACCGGGGAGCTGTTTTTT.

This clonotype was seen many times. The chain recombines TRBV7-2 with TRBJ2-5, with TRBD2 matching over 7 bases. The CDR3 has 16 residues. In germline, CDR1 is SGHTA, CDR2 FQGNSA. V lost 6 bases, J lost 0 bases, and 10 bases stayed unmatched. CDR3 bases: TGTGCCAGCAGACCCTCTAGCGGAATGTACCAAGAGACCCAGTACTTC. Its translation: CASRPSSGMYQETQYF.

This clonotype turned up a few times. This CDR3 is CASSPRQGGSYEQYF. CDR3 nucleotide sequence: TGTGCCAGCAGCCCAAGACAGGGAGGCTCCTACGAGCAGTACTTC. The chain couples TRBV28 to TRBJ2-7; D is possibly TRBD1 (7 bases). The ends were cut back, 6 bases at V and 0 bases at J, with 15 bases in the middle. Germline lookup yields CDR1 MDHEN and CDR2 SYDVKM. The CDR3 runs to 15 residues.

The rearrangement uses TRBV7-2 and TRBJ2-7; TRBD2 is a possible D gene (6 bases). Germline V CDR1 and CDR2: SGHTA, FQGNSA. Trimming removed 4 bases from V and 3 bases from J, with 16 bases in between. This CDR3 has 15 residues. CDR3 protein: CASSSRGGTIYEQYF. For the CDR3, the DNA is TGTGCCAGCAGCTCAAGAGGCGGGACGATCTACGAGCAGTACTTC.

This clonotype appeared many times. The chain has TRBV5-1 and TRBJ2-2, with D possibly TRBD2 on 5 matching bases. V was shortened by 0 bases and J by 4 bases, with 7 bases between the two germline ends. Germline V gives CDR1 SGHRS, CDR2 YFSETQ. The CDR3 totals 14 residues. CDR3 amino acids: CASSLGAGTGELFF. The CDR3 DNA sequence: TGCGCCAGCAGCTTGGGCGCGGGCACCGGGGAGCTGTTTTTT.

This clonotype was detected only a few times. V usage is TRBV6-1 and J usage is TRBJ2-6; 7 nucleotides match TRBD1. Germline CDR1 MNHNS, CDR2 SASEGT. V lost 6 bases, J lost 0 bases, and 8 bases stayed unmatched. The CDR3 consists of 17 residues. Written as DNA, the CDR3 is TGTGCCAGCAGCCCCGGGACAGACAACTCTGGGGCCAACGTCCTGACTTTC. Translated, it gives CASSPGTDNSGANVLTF.

The J gene is TRBJ1-6, the V gene TRBV2; D is ambiguous. Germline V gene sequence: CDR1 SNHLY, CDR2 FYNNEI. Between the trimmed V and J ends, which lost 6 bases and 9 bases, there was a span of 15 bases. The CDR3 extends over 14 amino acids. The CDR3 nucleotides read TGTGCCAGCAGGACGGGAGAAGTAACTTCACCCCTCCACTTT. Amino acids: CASRTGEVTSPLHF.

The genes are TRBV12-3 or TRBV12-4 and TRBJ2-6; 9 bases map to TRBD2. The CDR3 extends over 15 amino acids. The junction had 4 bases not matched to a gene; V was cut back by 6 bases and J by 4 bases. CDR3 DNA: TGTGCCAGCAGCCGCGGGGGGGGCGGGGCCAACGTCCTGACTTTC. It encodes CASSRGGGGANVLTF.

This clonotype was observed a few times. The J gene is TRBJ2-7, the V gene TRBV6-1; 8 bases align to TRBD1. Trimming removed 8 bases from V and 3 bases from J; junction bases left unmatched: 9. This CDR3 has 14 residues. Germline V lookup: CDR1 MNHNS, CDR2 SASEGT. The CDR3 nucleotides read TGTGCCAGCCGACTGACAGGGGAACTCTACGAGCAGTACTTC. This codes for CASRLTGELYEQYF.

V usage is TRBV20-1 and J usage is TRBJ2-1; D remains unclear. Germline CDR1 DFQATT, CDR2 SNEGSKA (reference sequence). V lost 5 bases, J lost 9 bases, and 17 bases lay in between. The CDR3 covers 13 residues. The DNA for the CDR3 is TGCAGTGCTCAACATGCAACGTTCCGTGAGCAGTTCTTC. Encoded protein: CSAQHATFREQFF.

The V gene is TRBV3-1, the J gene TRBJ1-6; unclear D gene. V lost 0 bases, J lost 6 bases, and 15 bases lay in between. This CDR3 has 17 amino acids. The V gene's germline CDR1 is LGHDT and CDR2 YNNKEL (reference sequence). The CDR3 spells CASSQDPGSPSNSPLHF. CDR3 nucleotide sequence: TGTGCCAGCAGCCAAGATCCCGGCAGTCCCAGTAATTCACCCCTCCACTTT.

J is TRBJ2-2 and V is TRBV20-1; D remains unclear. V gave up 6 bases and J gave up 6 bases, with 14 bases separating them. The CDR3 consists of 13 residues. Germline V gives CDR1 DFQATT, CDR2 SNEGSKA (reference sequence). Here the CDR3 reads CSAKPRISGELFF. Written as DNA, the CDR3 is TGCAGTGCGAAACCTAGAATATCCGGGGAGCTGTTTTTT.

The rearrangement joins TRBV29-1 to TRBJ2-1; TRBD2 is a possible D gene (6 bases). Germline assignment: CDR1 SQVTM and CDR2 ANQGSEA. The CDR3 consists of 13 residues. V was shortened by 7 bases and J by 7 bases, with 17 bases between the two germline ends. CDR3 in DNA: TGCAGCGCGGAAGCGACTAGGGGAAATGAGCAGTTCTTC. It encodes CSAEATRGNEQFF.

CDR3 in DNA: TGTGCCAGCAGTTACAGTCCACTGTCCGAGCAGTTCTTC. It codes for CASSYSPLSEQFF. The genes are TRBV6-2 or TRBV6-3 and TRBJ2-1; D ambiguous. Germline V CDR1 and CDR2: MNHEY, SVGEGT. V shed 2 bases and J shed 10 bases, with 12 bases lying between them. This CDR3 spans 13 amino acids.

The chain combines TRBV11-2 with TRBJ2-7; D gene ambiguous. This CDR3 has 13 residues. The germline V gene has CDR1 SGHAT and CDR2 FQNNGV. Trimming cost V 6 bases and J 5 bases, with 14 bases left between them. The CDR3: CASRPNLLDEQYF. CDR3 coding DNA: TGTGCCAGCAGGCCTAACTTGCTCGACGAGCAGTACTTC. Together with reference TRBV11-2 and TRBJ2-7, the CDR3 gives the full variable domain: EAGVAQSPRYKIIEKRQSVAFWCNPISGHATLYWYQQILGQGPKLLIQFQNNGVVDDSQLPKDRFSAERLKGVDSTLKIQPAKLEDSAVYLCASRPNLLDEQYFGPGTRLTVT.

This clonotype was seen a handful of times. This chain links TRBV6-5 with TRBJ2-1; a weak D match, TRBD2 (6 bases). The V gene lost 4 bases and the J gene lost 1 base, with 17 bases spanning the gap. The CDR3 runs to 17 residues. Germline loops: CDR1 MNHEY, CDR2 SVGAGI. This CDR3 reads CASSSIRGGVSYNEQFF. The CDR3 DNA reads as TGTGCCAGCAGTTCCATAAGGGGCGGGGTGTCCTACAATGAGCAGTTCTTC.